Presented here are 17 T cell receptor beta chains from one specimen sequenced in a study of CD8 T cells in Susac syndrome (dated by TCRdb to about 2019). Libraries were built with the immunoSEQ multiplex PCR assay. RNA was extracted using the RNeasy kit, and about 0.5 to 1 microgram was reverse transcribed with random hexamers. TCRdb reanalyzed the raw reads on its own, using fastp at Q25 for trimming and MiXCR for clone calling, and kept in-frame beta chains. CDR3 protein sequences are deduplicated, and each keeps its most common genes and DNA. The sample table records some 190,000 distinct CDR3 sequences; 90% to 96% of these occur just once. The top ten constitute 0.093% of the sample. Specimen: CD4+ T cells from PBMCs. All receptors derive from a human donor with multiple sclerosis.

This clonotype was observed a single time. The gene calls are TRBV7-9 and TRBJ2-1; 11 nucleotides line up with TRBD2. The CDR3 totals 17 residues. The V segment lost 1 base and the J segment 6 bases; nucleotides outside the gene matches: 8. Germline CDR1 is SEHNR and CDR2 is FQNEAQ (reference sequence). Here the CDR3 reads CASSLGALAGVRNEQFF. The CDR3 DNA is TGTGCCAGCAGCTTAGGGGCACTAGCGGGGGTTCGCAATGAGCAGTTCTTC.

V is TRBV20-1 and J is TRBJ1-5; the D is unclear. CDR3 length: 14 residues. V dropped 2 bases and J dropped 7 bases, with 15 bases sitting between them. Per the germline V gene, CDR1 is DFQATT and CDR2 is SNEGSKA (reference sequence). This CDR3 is CSARQHSPVQPQHF. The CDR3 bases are TGCAGTGCTAGACAGCACTCCCCGGTCCAGCCCCAGCATTTT.

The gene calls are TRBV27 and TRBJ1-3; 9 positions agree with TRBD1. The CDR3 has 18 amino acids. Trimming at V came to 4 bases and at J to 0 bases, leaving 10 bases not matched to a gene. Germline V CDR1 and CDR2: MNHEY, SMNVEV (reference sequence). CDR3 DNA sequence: TGTGCCAGCAGTTCACGTACGGGACAGGGTACCTCTGGAAACACCATATATTTT. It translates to CASSSRTGQGTSGNTIYF.

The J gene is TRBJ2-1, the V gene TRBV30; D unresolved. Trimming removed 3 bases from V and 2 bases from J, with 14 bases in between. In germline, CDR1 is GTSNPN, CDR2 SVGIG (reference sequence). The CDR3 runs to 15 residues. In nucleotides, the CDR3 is TGTGCCTGGAGCGCCGGAGCGATGCCCTACAATGAGCAGTTCTTC. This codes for CAWSAGAMPYNEQFF.

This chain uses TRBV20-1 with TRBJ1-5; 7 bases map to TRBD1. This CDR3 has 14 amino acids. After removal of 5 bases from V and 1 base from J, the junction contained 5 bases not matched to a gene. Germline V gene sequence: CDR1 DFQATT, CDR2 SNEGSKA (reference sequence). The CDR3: CSAQGQTSNQPQHF. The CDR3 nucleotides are TGCAGTGCTCAGGGACAGACGAGCAATCAGCCCCAGCATTTT.

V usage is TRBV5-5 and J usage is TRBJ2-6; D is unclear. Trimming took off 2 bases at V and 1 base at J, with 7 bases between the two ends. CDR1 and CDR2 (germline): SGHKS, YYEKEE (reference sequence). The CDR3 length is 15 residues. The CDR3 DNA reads TGTGCCAGCAGCTTTGCAGAGTCTGGGGCCAACGTCCTGACTTTC. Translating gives CASSFAESGANVLTF.

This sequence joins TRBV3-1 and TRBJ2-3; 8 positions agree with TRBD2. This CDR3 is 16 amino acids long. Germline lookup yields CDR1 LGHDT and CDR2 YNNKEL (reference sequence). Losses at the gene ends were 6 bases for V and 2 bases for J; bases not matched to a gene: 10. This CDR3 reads CASRVAAGGSTDTQYF. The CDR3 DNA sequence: TGTGCCAGCAGAGTCGCGGCGGGGGGCTCCACAGATACGCAGTATTTT.

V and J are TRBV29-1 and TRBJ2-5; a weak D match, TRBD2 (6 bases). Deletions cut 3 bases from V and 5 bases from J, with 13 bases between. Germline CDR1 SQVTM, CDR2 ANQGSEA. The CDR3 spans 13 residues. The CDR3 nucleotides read TGCAGCGTTGACCAGGGAGGTCGGGAGACCCAGTACTTC. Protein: CSVDQGGRETQYF.

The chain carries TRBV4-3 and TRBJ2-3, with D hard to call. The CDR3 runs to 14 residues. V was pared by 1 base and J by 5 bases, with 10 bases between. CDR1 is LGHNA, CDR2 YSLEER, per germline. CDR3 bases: TGCGCCAGCAGCCAAGTGGGCTCTGGAGATACGCAGTATTTT. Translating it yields CASSQVGSGDTQYF.

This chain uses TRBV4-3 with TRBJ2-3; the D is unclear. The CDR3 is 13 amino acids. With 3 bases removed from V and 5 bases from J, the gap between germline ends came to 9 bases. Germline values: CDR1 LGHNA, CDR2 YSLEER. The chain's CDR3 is CASSHASGDTQYF. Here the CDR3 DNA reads TGCGCCAGCAGCCACGCCTCGGGAGATACGCAGTATTTT.

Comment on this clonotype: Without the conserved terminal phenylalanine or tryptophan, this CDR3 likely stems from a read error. This CDR3 is CATSRGLGGLNTEAFL. CDR3 nucleotides: TGTGCCACCAGCAGAGGCCTAGGGGGCCTGAACACTGAAGCTTTCCTT. The rearrangement links TRBV15 to TRBJ1-1, with 7 positions matching TRBD1. The CDR3 is 16 residues long. CDR1 is LNHNV and CDR2 is YYDKDF in the germline V gene (reference sequence). The J segment lost 0 bases and the V segment lost 1 base, leaving 5 bases of the junction unmatched.

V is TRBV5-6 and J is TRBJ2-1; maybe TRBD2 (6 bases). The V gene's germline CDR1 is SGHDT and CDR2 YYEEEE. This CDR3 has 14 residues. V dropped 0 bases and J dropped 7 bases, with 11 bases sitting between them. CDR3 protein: CASSLDVAGNEQFF. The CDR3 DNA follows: TGTGCCAGCAGCTTGGACGTGGCGGGGAATGAGCAGTTCTTC.

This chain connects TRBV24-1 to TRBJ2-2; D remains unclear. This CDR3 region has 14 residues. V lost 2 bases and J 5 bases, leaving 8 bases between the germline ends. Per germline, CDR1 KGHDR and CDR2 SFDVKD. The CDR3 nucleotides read TGTGCCACCAGTGATTGGTCGGGTACCGGGGAGCTGTTTTTT. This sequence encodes CATSDWSGTGELFF.

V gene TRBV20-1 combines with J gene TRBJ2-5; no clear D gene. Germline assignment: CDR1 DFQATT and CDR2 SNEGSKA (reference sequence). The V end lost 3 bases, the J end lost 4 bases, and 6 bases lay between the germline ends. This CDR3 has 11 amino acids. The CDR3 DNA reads TGCAGTGCTAGGGCTTTAGAGACCCAGTACTTC. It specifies CSARALETQYF.

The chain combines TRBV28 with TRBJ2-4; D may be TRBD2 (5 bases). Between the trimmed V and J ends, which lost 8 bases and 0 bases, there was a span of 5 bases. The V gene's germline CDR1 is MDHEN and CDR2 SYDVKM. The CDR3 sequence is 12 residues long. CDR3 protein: CASREAKNIQYF. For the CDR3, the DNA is TGTGCCAGCCGGGAAGCCAAAAACATTCAGTACTTC. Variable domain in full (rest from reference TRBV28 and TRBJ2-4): DVKVTQSSRYLVKRTGEKVFLECVQDMDHENMFWYRQDPGLGLRLIYFSYDVKMKEKGDIPEGYSVSREKKERFSLILESASTNQTSMYLCASREAKNIQYFGAGTRLSVL.

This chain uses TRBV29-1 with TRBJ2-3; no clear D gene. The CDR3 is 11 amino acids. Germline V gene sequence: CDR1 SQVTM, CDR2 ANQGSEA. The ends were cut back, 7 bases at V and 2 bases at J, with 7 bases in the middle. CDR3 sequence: CSGIITDTQYF. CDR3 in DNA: TGCAGCGGTATTATCACAGATACGCAGTATTTT.

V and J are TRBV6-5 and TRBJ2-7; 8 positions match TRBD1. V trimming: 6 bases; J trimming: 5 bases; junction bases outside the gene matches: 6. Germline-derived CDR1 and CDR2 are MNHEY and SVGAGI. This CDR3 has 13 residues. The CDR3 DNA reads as TGTGCCAGCAGCAAGGCAGGGGGCGACGAGCAGTACTTC. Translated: CASSKAGGDEQYF.